Listed here are 8 T cell receptor beta chains from one sample, sequenced in a study of T cells in Graves' hyperthyroidism and ophthalmopathy. RNA transcripts gave rise to amplified TCR beta CDR3 regions. First-round RT-PCR of the TCR CDR3 relied on the HTBI primer set. TCRdb recomputed calls from the multiplex PCR reads with MiXCR, one row per CDR3 protein. This table holds over 350,000 distinct CDR3 sequences, roughly 13% found once. The specimen was blood. The receptor source for this set is a man aged 45 to 65 with Graves' ophthalmopathy.

The table lists this clonotype with a few counts. The chain recombines TRBV5-1 with TRBJ2-7; no reliable D call. Trimming cost V 2 bases and J 3 bases, with 9 bases left between them. The CDR3 runs 13 residues. Per germline, CDR1 SGHRS and CDR2 YFSETQ. The chain's CDR3 is CASSFRKDYEQYF. CDR3 nucleotides: TGCGCCAGCAGCTTTAGAAAAGACTACGAGCAGTACTTC.

Ten or more counts support this clonotype. V and J are TRBV7-2 and TRBJ2-7, with TRBD2 identical over 12 bases. Germline assignment: CDR1 SGHTA and CDR2 FQGNSA. The CDR3 is made up of 15 amino acids. Trimming took 5 bases from V and 7 from J; bases not matched to a gene: 9. CDR3 sequence reads: CASSTRLAGVEEQYF. DNA of the CDR3: TGTGCCAGCAGCACTAGACTAGCGGGAGTGGAAGAGCAGTACTTC.

This clonotype was detected many times. The genes are TRBV7-9 and TRBJ2-5, with 10 bases that match TRBD1. Germline-derived CDR1 and CDR2 are SEHNR and FQNEAQ (reference sequence). This CDR3 contains 15 residues. V lost 5 bases to trimming and J lost 3 bases; unmatched junction nucleotides: 6. CDR3 in DNA: TGTGCCAGCAGCAGACCGGGGACAGGGGAAGAGACCCAGTACTTC. Translation gives CASSRPGTGEETQYF.

The chain uses TRBV25-1 and TRBJ1-5; D remains unclear. Looked up from germline, CDR1 is MGHDK and CDR2 is SYGVNS. The CDR3 runs 12 residues. V was pared by 1 base and J by 5 bases, with 3 bases between. The CDR3 bases are TGTGCCAGCAGTGAATCGGATCAGCCCCAGCATTTT. Translated: CASSESDQPQHF.

This clonotype has just a few counts. The gene calls are TRBV18 and TRBJ2-5; D unclear. With 6 bases removed from V and 5 bases from J, the gap between germline ends came to 13 bases. The germline gives CDR1 KGHSH, CDR2 LQKENI. This CDR3 comprises 13 residues. The CDR3 sequence is CASSDSNGETQYF. For the CDR3, the DNA is TGTGCCAGCTCTGACTCGAACGGGGAGACCCAGTACTTC.

In its sample, this clonotype was seen a few times. The rearrangement joins TRBV29-1 to TRBJ2-2; D possibly corresponds to TRBD2 (6 bases). CDR1 SQVTM and CDR2 ANQGSEA come from the germline V gene. The CDR3 spans 16 residues. Trimming removed 5 bases from V and 4 bases from J, with 20 bases in between. CDR3 region: CSVWGDGMSSTGELFF. In DNA, the CDR3 is TGCAGCGTTTGGGGGGATGGCATGTCTAGCACCGGGGAGCTGTTTTTT.

This clonotype was seen many times. The CDR3 nucleotides read TGTGCCGGGGATTGTCCCGGGACAGGGGTCAATCAGCCCCAGCATTTT. It translates to CAGDCPGTGVNQPQHF. V usage is TRBV3-1 and J usage is TRBJ1-5; 10 nucleotides agree with TRBD1. J lost 3 bases, V lost 11 bases, and 13 bases had no gene match. Per germline, CDR1 LGHDT and CDR2 YNNKEL (reference sequence). This CDR3 has 16 residues.

This rearrangement joins TRBV20-1 to TRBJ2-7, with 12 bases identical to TRBD2. The germline V gene has CDR1 DFQATT and CDR2 SNEGSKA (reference sequence). This CDR3 spans 15 amino acids. The J segment lost 7 bases and the V segment lost 5 bases, leaving 12 bases of the junction unmatched. CDR3 sequence reads: CSARGLAGGPREQYF. CDR3 nucleotides: TGCAGTGCTCGCGGGCTAGCGGGAGGGCCGAGGGAGCAGTACTTC.